A single sample gave rise to the 18 T cell receptor beta chains below, sequenced in a study of T cells after yellow fever vaccination. TCRdb called the 5' RACE reads again in MiXCR, with one record for every CDR3 protein. This table holds about 300,000 distinct CDR3 sequences, 8.5% to 10% found once. The sequenced sample was CD4+ T cells sorted from PBMCs, obtained 5 days after the yellow fever booster vaccination. Every receptor here comes from a man between 18 and 35 years old who received the YFV17D yellow fever vaccine.

This clonotype was recorded at least ten times. V gene TRBV3-1 combines with J gene TRBJ1-6, with a possible D match to TRBD1 (5 bases). The V gene lost 4 bases and the J gene lost 13 bases, with 20 bases spanning the gap. From germline, CDR1 is LGHDT and CDR2 YNNKEL (reference sequence). The CDR3 totals 15 residues. This CDR3 reads CASSLFRVGRLPLHF. Written as DNA, the CDR3 is TGTGCCAGCAGCCTCTTCAGGGTAGGACGTCTGCCCCTCCACTTT.

This clonotype was detected ten times or more. The CDR3 coding sequence is TGTGCCAGCAGGTTCAGGACCGGGGAGCTGTTTTTT. Protein: CASRFRTGELFF. The V and J genes are TRBV7-9 and TRBJ2-2; no definite D call. V was shortened by 6 bases and J by 5 bases, with 7 bases between the two germline ends. This CDR3 comprises 12 residues. Germline V lookup: CDR1 SEHNR, CDR2 FQNEAQ (reference sequence).

A few counts support this clonotype. The rearrangement uses TRBV9 and TRBJ2-3; D perhaps matches TRBD2 (7 bases). Trimming pared 2 bases from V and 4 bases from J, leaving 14 bases between. The CDR3 is 15 amino acids. Germline CDR1 SGDLS, CDR2 YYNGEE. The CDR3 sequence is CASSVRGAGADTQYF. The CDR3 bases are TGTGCCAGCAGCGTCCGGGGGGCAGGGGCAGATACGCAGTATTTT.

The CDR3 DNA sequence: TGTGCCAGCCGCTACGGGGGCAATCAGCCCCAGCATTTT. Translating it yields CASRYGGNQPQHF. The V gene is TRBV7-2, the J gene TRBJ1-5, with D unclear. Germline CDR1 reads SGHTA; CDR2 reads FQGNSA. This CDR3 spans 13 amino acids. The V end lost 8 bases, the J end lost 2 bases, and 10 bases lay between the germline ends. Drawing the rest from reference TRBV7-2 and TRBJ1-5, the complete variable domain is GAGVSQSPSNKVTEKGKDVELRCDPISGHTALYWYRQSLGQGLEFLIYFQGNSAPDKSGLPSDRFSAERTGGSVSTLTIQRTQQEDSAVYLCASRYGGNQPQHFGDGTRLSIL.

The rearrangement uses TRBV19 and TRBJ2-2; no clear D. The CDR3 is 14 residues long. In germline, CDR1 is LNHDA, CDR2 SQIVND (reference sequence). V was pared by 6 bases and J by 3 bases, with 11 bases between. Here the CDR3 DNA reads TGTGCCAGTAGAAGGCAGGTGCACACCGGGGAGCTGTTTTTT. This codes for CASRRQVHTGELFF.

This clonotype has a count of ten or more. This chain joins TRBV7-9 and TRBJ2-2; D unclear. Trimming left V 2 bases short and J 7 bases short, with 2 bases between. Germline loops: CDR1 SEHNR, CDR2 FQNEAQ (reference sequence). This CDR3 has 11 residues. This CDR3 is CASSLNGELFF. The CDR3 DNA sequence: TGTGCCAGCAGCTTAAACGGGGAGCTGTTTTTT. The full variable domain, in which reference TRBV7-9 and TRBJ2-2 provide the parts outside the CDR3, is DTGVSQNPRHKITKRGQNVTFRCDPISEHNRLYWYRQTLGQGPEFLTYFQNEAQLEKSRLLSDRFSAERPKGSFSTLEIQRTEQGDSAMYLCASSLNGELFFGEGSRLTVL.

This clonotype was observed at least ten times. The chain combines TRBV20-1 with TRBJ2-2, with 8 nucleotides matching TRBD2. Looked up from germline, CDR1 is DFQATT and CDR2 is SNEGSKA (reference sequence). The CDR3 contains 15 residues. V shed 5 bases, J shed 4 bases, and the junction held 9 bases outside the gene matches. CDR3 loop: CSASPPGGSTGELFF. The CDR3 region has the DNA TGCAGTGCTTCCCCCCCGGGAGGGAGCACCGGGGAGCTGTTTTTT.

This clonotype appeared many times. The V call is TRBV25-1, the J call TRBJ2-5, with D tentatively TRBD1 (5 bases). This CDR3 is built from 17 residues. Deletions cut 0 bases from V and 2 bases from J, with 16 bases between. Germline-derived CDR1 and CDR2 are MGHDK and SYGVNS. The DNA for the CDR3 is TGTGCCAGCAGTGAATATAGCTTTCCAGGGTCACAAGAGACCCAGTACTTC. Encoded protein: CASSEYSFPGSQETQYF.

At least ten counts were recorded for this clonotype. This chain joins TRBV12-3 or TRBV12-4 and TRBJ1-2; D gene unclear. V lost 0 bases and J lost 8, with 7 bases in between. The CDR3 extends over 12 amino acids. As DNA, the CDR3 is TGTGCCAGCAGTTTAGCAGGGCGCGGCTACACCTTC. It specifies CASSLAGRGYTF.

The chain couples TRBV7-8 to TRBJ1-1; D is unclear. Germline V gene lookup returns CDR1 SGHVS and CDR2 FQNEAQ. The CDR3 totals 16 residues. V lost 0 bases to trimming and J lost 3 bases, with 14 bases between them. Here the CDR3 reads CASSLALREGDTEAFF. The CDR3, as DNA: TGTGCCAGCAGCTTAGCCCTAAGGGAGGGAGACACTGAAGCTTTCTTT.

This clonotype has a handful of counts. The rearrangement links TRBV2 to TRBJ2-4; possibly TRBD2 for D (6 bases). Trimming took off 3 bases at V and 8 bases at J, with 8 bases between the two ends. CDR1 is SNHLY and CDR2 is FYNNEI in the germline V gene. CDR3 size: 12 residues. The CDR3 DNA reads as TGTGCCAGCAGTGAGGGAGGCTACATTCAGTACTTC. As protein: CASSEGGYIQYF. Together with reference TRBV2 and TRBJ2-4, the CDR3 gives the full variable domain: EPEVTQTPSHQVTQMGQEVILRCVPISNHLYFYWYRQILGQKVEFLVSFYNNEISEKSEIFDDQFSVERPDGSNFTLKIRSTKLEDSAMYFCASSEGGYIQYFGAGTRLSVL.

This clonotype occurred a few times. This chain joins TRBV12-3 or TRBV12-4 and TRBJ1-1; 7 bases agree with TRBD1. With V trimmed by 6 bases and J by 0 bases, 7 bases remained unmatched. This CDR3 comprises 15 residues. In nucleotides, the CDR3 is TGTGCCAGCAGAATCATAGGGGGCATGAACACTGAAGCTTTCTTT. Translating it yields CASRIIGGMNTEAFF.

The chain has TRBV5-1 and TRBJ1-2; TRBD1 matches at 10 bases. The CDR3 consists of 16 residues. V dropped 4 bases and J dropped 3; count of bases not matched to a gene: 9. Germline-derived CDR1 and CDR2 are SGHRS and YFSETQ. CDR3 residues: CASSPLDGTGDYGYTF. The CDR3 DNA follows: TGCGCCAGCAGCCCTTTGGATGGGACAGGGGACTATGGCTACACCTTC.

This clonotype was counted at least ten times. The J gene is TRBJ1-4, the V gene TRBV7-8, with 7 bases aligning to TRBD1. Trimming removed 3 bases from V and 8 bases from J; junction bases left unmatched: 6. Germline CDR1 is SGHVS and CDR2 is FQNEAQ. CDR3 size: 14 residues. The CDR3 DNA follows: TGTGCCAGCAGCTTGACAGGGAATTCCGAAAAACTGTTTTTT. Its protein product is CASSLTGNSEKLFF.

In this sample, this clonotype turned up a few times. This sequence joins TRBV19 and TRBJ2-5, with unresolved D. The CDR3 sequence is 13 residues long. The germline V gene encodes CDR1 LNHDA and CDR2 SQIVND (reference sequence). V dropped 3 bases and J dropped 2 bases, with 7 bases sitting between them. In nucleotides, the CDR3 is TGTGCCAGTAGTATCCAGATACAAGAGACCCAGTACTTC. This codes for CASSIQIQETQYF. The variable domain in full, completed from reference TRBV19 and TRBJ2-5, reads DGGITQSPKYLFRKEGQNVTLSCEQNLNHDAMYWYRQDPGQGLRLIYYSQIVNDFQKGDIAEGYSVSREKKESFPLTVTSAQKNPTAFYLCASSIQIQETQYFGPGTRLLVL.

This clonotype has ten or more counts. The CDR3 is CASAQERATNEKLFF. The CDR3, as DNA: TGTGCCAGTGCACAGGAAAGGGCAACTAATGAAAAACTGTTTTTT. V and J are TRBV7-2 and TRBJ1-4, with D tentatively TRBD1 (5 bases). Germline loops: CDR1 SGHTA, CDR2 FQGNSA. The V gene lost 9 bases and the J gene lost 0 bases, with 14 bases spanning the gap. CDR3 length: 15 residues.

This clonotype was seen many times. V usage is TRBV7-2 and J usage is TRBJ2-7; no reliable D call. V dropped 3 bases and J dropped 2 bases, with 11 bases sitting between them. Per the germline V gene, CDR1 is SGHTA and CDR2 is FQGNSA. This CDR3 region has 14 residues. In nucleotides, the CDR3 is TGTGCCAGCAGCTTTCAGGACGGAACCTACGAGCAGTACTTC. It encodes CASSFQDGTYEQYF.

In this sample, this clonotype turned up many times. The gene calls are TRBV10-3 and TRBJ2-5, with 9 bases that match TRBD2. J lost 0 bases, V lost 6 bases, and 2 bases had no gene match. This CDR3 contains 14 residues. Germline V gene data show CDR1 as ENHRY and CDR2 as SYGVKD. For the CDR3, the DNA is TGTGCCATCAGGTCTAGCGGGGACCAAGAGACCCAGTACTTC. Translation: CAIRSSGDQETQYF.